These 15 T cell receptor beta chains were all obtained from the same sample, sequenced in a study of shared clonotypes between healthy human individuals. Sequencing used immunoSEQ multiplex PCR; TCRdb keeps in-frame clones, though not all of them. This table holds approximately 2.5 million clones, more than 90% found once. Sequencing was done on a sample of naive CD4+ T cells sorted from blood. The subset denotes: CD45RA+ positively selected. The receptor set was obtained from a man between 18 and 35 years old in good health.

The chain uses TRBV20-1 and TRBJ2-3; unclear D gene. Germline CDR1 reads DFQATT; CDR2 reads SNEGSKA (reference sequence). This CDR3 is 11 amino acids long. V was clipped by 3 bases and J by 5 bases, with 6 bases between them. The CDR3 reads CSARPEDTQYF. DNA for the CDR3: TGCAGTGCTAGGCCGGAAGATACGCAGTATTTT.

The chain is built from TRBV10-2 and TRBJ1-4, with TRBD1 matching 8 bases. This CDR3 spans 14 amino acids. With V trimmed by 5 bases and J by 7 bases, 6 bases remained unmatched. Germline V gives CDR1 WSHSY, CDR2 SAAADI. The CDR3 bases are TGCGCCAGCAGTCCCCACAGGGGGGTTGAAAAACTGTTTTTT. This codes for CASSPHRGVEKLFF.

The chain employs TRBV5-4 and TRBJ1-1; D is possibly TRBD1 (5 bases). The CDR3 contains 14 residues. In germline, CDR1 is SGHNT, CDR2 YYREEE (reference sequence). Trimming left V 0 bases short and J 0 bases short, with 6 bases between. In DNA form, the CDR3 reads TGTGCCAGCAGCTTGGAACAGGTGAACACTGAAGCTTTCTTT. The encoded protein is CASSLEQVNTEAFF.

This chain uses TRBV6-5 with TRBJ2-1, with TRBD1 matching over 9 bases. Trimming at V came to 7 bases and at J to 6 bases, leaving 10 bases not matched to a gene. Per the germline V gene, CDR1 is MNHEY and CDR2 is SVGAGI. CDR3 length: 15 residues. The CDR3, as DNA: TGTGCCAGCAAACGGTCCGGGACAGGGCCCAATGAGCAGTTCTTC. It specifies CASKRSGTGPNEQFF.

DNA of the CDR3: TGTGCCAGCAGCTTTAGCCCTACCGGGACGGCGTCTTTGGACGAGCAGTACTTC. Protein product: CASSFSPTGTASLDEQYF. The rearrangement links TRBV7-2 to TRBJ2-7; the D call may be TRBD1 or TRBD2 (5 bases each). Germline V CDR1 and CDR2: SGHTA, FQGNSA. The CDR3 has 18 amino acids. V was pared by 3 bases and J by 5 bases, with 26 bases between.

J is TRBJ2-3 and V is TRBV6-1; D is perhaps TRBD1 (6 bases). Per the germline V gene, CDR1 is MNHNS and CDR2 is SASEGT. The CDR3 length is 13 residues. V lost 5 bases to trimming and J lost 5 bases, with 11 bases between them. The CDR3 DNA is TGTGCCAGCAGTCATGGGGGCGGAGATACGCAGTATTTT. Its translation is CASSHGGGDTQYF.

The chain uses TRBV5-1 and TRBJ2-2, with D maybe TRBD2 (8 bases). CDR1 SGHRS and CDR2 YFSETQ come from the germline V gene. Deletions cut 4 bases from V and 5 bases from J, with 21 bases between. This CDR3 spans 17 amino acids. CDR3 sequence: CASSPGGTVGYTGELFF. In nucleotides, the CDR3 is TGCGCCAGCAGCCCGGGAGGGACAGTGGGTTATACCGGGGAGCTGTTTTTT.

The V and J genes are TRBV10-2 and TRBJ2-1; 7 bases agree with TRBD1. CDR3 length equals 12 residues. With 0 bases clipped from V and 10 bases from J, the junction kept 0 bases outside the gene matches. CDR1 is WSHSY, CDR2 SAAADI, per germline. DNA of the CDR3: TGCGCCAGCAGTGAGTCCAGGGGGGAGCAGTTCTTC. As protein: CASSESRGEQFF.

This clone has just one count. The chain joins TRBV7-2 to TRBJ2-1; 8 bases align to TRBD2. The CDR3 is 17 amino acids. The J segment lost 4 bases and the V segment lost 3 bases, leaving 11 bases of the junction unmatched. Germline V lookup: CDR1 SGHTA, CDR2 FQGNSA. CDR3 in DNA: TGTGCCAGCAGCTTGGGGGGTCCGGGACTAGTTTACAATGAGCAGTTCTTC. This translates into CASSLGGPGLVYNEQFF. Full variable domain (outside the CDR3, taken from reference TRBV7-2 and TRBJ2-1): GAGVSQSPSNKVTEKGKDVELRCDPISGHTALYWYRQSLGQGLEFLIYFQGNSAPDKSGLPSDRFSAERTGGSVSTLTIQRTQQEDSAVYLCASSLGGPGLVYNEQFFGPGTRLTVL.

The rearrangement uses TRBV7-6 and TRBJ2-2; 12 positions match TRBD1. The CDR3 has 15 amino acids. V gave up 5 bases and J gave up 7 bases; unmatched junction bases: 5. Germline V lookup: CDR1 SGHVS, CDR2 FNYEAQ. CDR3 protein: CASSTGTGGFGELFF. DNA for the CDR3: TGTGCCAGCAGCACCGGGACAGGGGGCTTCGGGGAGCTGTTTTTT. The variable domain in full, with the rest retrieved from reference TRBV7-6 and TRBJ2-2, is GAGVSQSPRYKVTKRGQDVALRCDPISGHVSLYWYRQALGQGPEFLTYFNYEAQQDKSGLPNDRFSAERPEGSISTLTIQRTEQRDSAMYRCASSTGTGGFGELFFGEGSRLTVL.

The DNA of the CDR3 is TGTGCCAGCAGTTACTCGCGGGGGGGGGCCAGCAATGAGCAGTTCTTC. It specifies CASSYSRGGASNEQFF. The J gene is TRBJ2-1, the V gene TRBV6-5; 9 nucleotides match TRBD2. The V segment lost 0 bases and the J segment 6 bases; nucleotides outside the gene matches: 6. Germline V gene data show CDR1 as MNHEY and CDR2 as SVGAGI. This CDR3 spans 16 amino acids.

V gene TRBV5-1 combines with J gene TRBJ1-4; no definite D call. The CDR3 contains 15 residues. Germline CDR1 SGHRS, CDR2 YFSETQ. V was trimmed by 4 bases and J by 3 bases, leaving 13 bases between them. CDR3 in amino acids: CASSKDGSANEKLFF. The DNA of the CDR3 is TGCGCCAGCAGCAAGGACGGTTCAGCTAATGAAAAACTGTTTTTT.

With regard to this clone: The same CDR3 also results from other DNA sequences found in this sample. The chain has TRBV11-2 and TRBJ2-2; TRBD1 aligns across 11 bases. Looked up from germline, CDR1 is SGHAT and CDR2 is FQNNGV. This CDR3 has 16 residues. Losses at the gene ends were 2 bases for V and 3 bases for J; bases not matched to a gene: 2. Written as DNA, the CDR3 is TGTGCCAGCAGCTTAACGGGACAGGGGGACACCGGGGAGCTGTTTTTT. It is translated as CASSLTGQGDTGELFF. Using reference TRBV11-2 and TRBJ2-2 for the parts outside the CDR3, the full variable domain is EAGVAQSPRYKIIEKRQSVAFWCNPISGHATLYWYQQILGQGPKLLIQFQNNGVVDDSQLPKDRFSAERLKGVDSTLKIQPAKLEDSAVYLCASSLTGQGDTGELFFGEGSRLTVL.

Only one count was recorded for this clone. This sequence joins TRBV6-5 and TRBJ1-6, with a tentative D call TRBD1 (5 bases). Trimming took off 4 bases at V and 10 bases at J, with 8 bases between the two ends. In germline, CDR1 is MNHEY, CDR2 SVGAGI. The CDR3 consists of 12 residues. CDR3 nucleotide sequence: TGTGCCAGCAGTTCCCGGGGCTCACCCCTCCACTTT. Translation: CASSSRGSPLHF.

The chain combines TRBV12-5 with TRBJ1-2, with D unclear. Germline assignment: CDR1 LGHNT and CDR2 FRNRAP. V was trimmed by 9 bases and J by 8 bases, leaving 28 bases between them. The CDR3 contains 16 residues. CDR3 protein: CARDGIRRAGLGGYTF. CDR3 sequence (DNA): TGTGCTAGGGACGGTATTAGGAGGGCGGGTTTGGGAGGCTACACCTTC.